This TCR beta chain was documented in a study of technical replicates of blood from a handful of donors (dated by TCRdb to the late 2010s). Library prep was done by the immunoSEQ multiplex PCR assay. The immuneACCESS repertoire file appears here via TCRdb, limited to in-frame rearrangements. These files lack a portion of the clones; in checked studies, under half of the deficit traces to unresolved V genes, and the cause of the others is not known. This sample holds just over 80,000 clones; 90% to 97% were observed only once. Clones ranked in the top ten supply about 0.31% of the sample. Taken from the germline V gene (reference sequence), the CDR1 and CDR2 loops are SGHNT and YYREEE. The CDR3 numbers 18 residues from cysteine through phenylalanine. The CDR3 DNA has 54 bases and is translated from base 1. V is pruned by 0 bases and J by 8 bases, leaving 14 bases of the junction without a gene match.

Of note for this clone: Its antigen is unknown. Qualities for individual bases were not recorded, and no much larger clone is one base off.

This chain is built from TRBV5-4 and TRBJ2-1; 10 central bases correspond to TRBD2. The receptor comes from a human donor in good health. Input material: T cells isolated from PBMCs. The nucleotide sequence reads TGTGCCAGCAGCTTGGAGATGGAGCGGGAGGGCCTCTCGCATGAGCAGTTCTTC. Translated, this gives CASSLEMEREGLSHEQFF.